These 16 T cell receptor beta chains were sequenced from one sample in a study of OX40 agonist ivuxolimab in advanced cancers. The table came from immunoSEQ multiplex PCR; TCRdb's copy has only in-frame clones and leaves some out. The sample consists of 70,000 or so clones, 85% of them appearing once. The source was CD4+ or CD8+ T cells sorted from blood, collected in a trial of the OX40 agonist ivuxolimab. The receptors shown here come from an adult with an advanced solid tumor such as melanoma, head and neck, liver or kidney cancer.

The V gene is TRBV5-4, the J gene TRBJ2-5; 9 nucleotides align to TRBD2. The CDR3 loop spans 14 amino acids. Germline CDR1 and CDR2: SGHNT and YYREEE (reference sequence). The trim removed 7 bases at V and 12 bases at J, leaving 16 bases unmatched. The CDR3 region is CASPRTQREVVEYF. CDR3 bases: TGTGCCAGCCCCCGGACCCAGCGGGAGGTGGTAGAGTACTTC.

This clone was recorded a few times. This chain joins TRBV27 and TRBJ1-2, with TRBD1 matching over 9 bases. V dropped 6 bases and J dropped 8; count of bases not matched to a gene: 13. This CDR3 comprises 15 residues. Germline CDR1 and CDR2: MNHEY and SMNVEV (reference sequence). CDR3 amino acids: CASSEIDRGGRGYTF. The CDR3 DNA is TGTGCCAGCAGCGAAATTGACAGGGGGGGACGGGGCTACACCTTC.

The chain employs TRBV6-5 and TRBJ1-1, with D perhaps matching TRBD1 (6 bases). V lost 10 bases, J lost 1 base, and 13 bases lay in between. The germline V gene has CDR1 MNHEY and CDR2 SVGAGI. This CDR3 has 13 amino acids. The CDR3 is CAIRGQENTEAFF. CDR3 in DNA: TGTGCCATAAGGGGACAAGAGAACACTGAAGCTTTCTTT.

The gene calls are TRBV7-4 and TRBJ1-5, with unresolved D. Trimming shortened V by 0 bases and J by 0 bases, and 12 bases separated the two germline ends. Per germline, CDR1 SGHVT and CDR2 SQSDAQ. The CDR3 runs 17 residues. The CDR3: CASSLALGENSNQPQHF. The CDR3 nucleotides read TGTGCCAGCAGCTTAGCGCTCGGAGAAAATAGCAATCAGCCCCAGCATTTT.

The chain has TRBV10-2 and TRBJ2-7; TRBD1 aligns across 8 bases. After removal of 7 bases from V and 2 bases from J, the junction contained 4 bases not matched to a gene. The germline gives CDR1 WSHSY, CDR2 SAAADI. This CDR3 comprises 13 residues. In nucleotides, the CDR3 is TGCGCCAGCACCGGACAGGGCCCCTACGAGCAGTACTTC. It encodes CASTGQGPYEQYF.

The chain combines TRBV5-1 with TRBJ2-1; no reliable D call. The CDR3 has 12 amino acids. Germline V lookup: CDR1 SGHRS, CDR2 YFSETQ. Trimming left V 0 bases short and J 7 bases short, with 5 bases between. The CDR3 DNA is TGCGCCAGCAGCTTGGCGACGAATGAGCAGTTCTTC. It is translated as CASSLATNEQFF.

This chain connects TRBV10-3 to TRBJ2-7; the match to TRBD1 covers 9 bases. This CDR3 has 13 residues. The germline CDR1 and CDR2 sequences are ENHRY and SYGVKD. V shed 11 bases and J 2 bases; nucleotides not matched to a gene: 7. DNA for the CDR3: TGTGCCCCCCGGGGGACAGGGACCTACGAGCAGTACTTC. It specifies CAPRGTGTYEQYF.

With respect to this clone: A read error may account for a junction end that differs from germline. The chain links TRBV9 to TRBJ1-4, with a weak D call TRBD1 (6 bases). Per the germline V gene, CDR1 is SGDLS and CDR2 is YYNGEE. The CDR3 contains 14 residues. As DNA, the CDR3 is TGTGCCAGCAGCGAAGGGGGAGAAAATGGAAAACTGTTTTTT. Translation gives CASSEGGENGKLFF.

V usage is TRBV5-4 and J usage is TRBJ2-2; weak D call: TRBD2 (5 bases). With 5 bases removed from V and 6 bases from J, the gap between germline ends came to 17 bases. The CDR3 has 15 amino acids. CDR1 and CDR2 from the germline V gene are SGHNT and YYREEE (reference sequence). Here the CDR3 reads CASSPGIMGPGELFF. As DNA, the CDR3 is TGTGCCAGCAGTCCCGGGATCATGGGCCCCGGGGAGCTGTTTTTT.

The V call is TRBV6-6, the J call TRBJ1-4, with 7 bases lining up with TRBD1. The CDR3 covers 13 residues. Germline V CDR1 and CDR2: MNHNY, SVGAGI (reference sequence). V gave up 8 bases and J gave up 5 bases; unmatched junction bases: 5. For the CDR3, the DNA is TGTGCCAGCTGCAGGGGGGGCAATGAAAAACTGTTTTTT. Its translation is CASCRGGNEKLFF.

The chain combines TRBV5-6 with TRBJ1-1; 8 bases match TRBD1. J lost 11 bases, V lost 4 bases, and 7 bases had no gene match. Germline lookup yields CDR1 SGHDT and CDR2 YYEEEE. This CDR3 has 12 amino acids. CDR3 region: CASSRDRRMAFF. The CDR3 DNA reads TGTGCCAGCAGCCGGGACAGGCGGATGGCTTTCTTT.

This clone is termed medium-sized. The genes are TRBV5-4 and TRBJ1-4, with D possibly being TRBD1 (5 bases). The ends were cut back, 4 bases at V and 5 bases at J, with 12 bases in the middle. The germline CDR1 and CDR2 sequences are SGHNT and YYREEE (reference sequence). The CDR3 is 14 residues long. The CDR3 DNA reads TGTGCCAGCAGCCAAATGGGGGTCAATGAAAAACTGTTTTTT. Protein product: CASSQMGVNEKLFF.

The chain employs TRBV7-6 and TRBJ1-4, with 9 positions matching TRBD1. CDR3 length: 16 residues. Trimming took 7 bases from V and 3 from J; bases not matched to a gene: 9. CDR1 and CDR2 (germline): SGHVS, FNYEAQ. The chain's CDR3 is CASTGQGRRPNEKLFF. The CDR3 bases are TGTGCCAGCACCGGACAGGGGAGAAGGCCTAATGAAAAACTGTTTTTT.

The chain has TRBV30 and TRBJ2-7; 7 nucleotides align to TRBD2. The CDR3 consists of 14 residues. The germline V gene has CDR1 GTSNPN and CDR2 SVGIG (reference sequence). V lost 5 bases, J lost 3 bases, and 10 bases stayed unmatched. The CDR3 region has the DNA TGTGCCTGGGGTAATCCCGGGACTAACTACGAGCAGTACTTC. Protein: CAWGNPGTNYEQYF.

Notes on this clone: An end of the junction does not agree with germline; a read error may underlie this. The rearrangement joins TRBV27 to TRBJ2-5; D gene unclear. The CDR3 is 13 amino acids. CDR1 and CDR2 from the germline V gene are MNHEY and SMNVEV (reference sequence). The CDR3: CAGSIELGETQYF. In DNA form, the CDR3 reads TGTGCCGGCAGTATCGAGCTAGGGGAGACCCAGTACTTC.

This rearrangement joins TRBV5-6 to TRBJ1-5; D not certain. There are 16 residues in the CDR3. V was pared by 0 bases and J by 0 bases, with 10 bases between. The germline V gene encodes CDR1 SGHDT and CDR2 YYEEEE. The CDR3 nucleotides are TGTGCCAGCAGCTTGGGGTCAGGCTATAGCAATCAGCCCCAGCATTTT. Its protein product is CASSLGSGYSNQPQHF.